Given below is one TCR beta chain in context. These data are taken from a study of blood T cell repertoires in COVID-19. Study-wide context: Whether acute or convalescent, the COVID-19 samples came from the United States, Italy and Spain.

In assigning cohorts, the study relied on participant-reported clinical history. In Cohort 3, a recovered donor had either two negative PCRs, clearance, or symptom resolution. TCRdb's table, derived via immunoSEQ multiplex PCR, lists solely in-frame clones and lacks some. Of about 350,000 clones in the sample, roughly 87% were seen once. This CDR3 contains 17 residues. Germline-derived CDR1 and CDR2 are LGHNA and YNFKEQ. V trimming: 0 bases; J trimming: 3 bases; junction bases outside the gene matches: 4. The chain recombines TRBV4-2 with TRBJ2-2, with TRBD2 matching 10 bases. Sequenced: PBMCs or T cells enriched from blood (not recorded which). The source is a woman aged 30 to 39 who had recovered from COVID-19. The DNA for the CDR3 is TGTGCCAGCAGCCAAGATAGACTAGCGGGTTACACCGGGGAGCTGTTTTTT. It codes for CASSQDRLAGYTGELFF.